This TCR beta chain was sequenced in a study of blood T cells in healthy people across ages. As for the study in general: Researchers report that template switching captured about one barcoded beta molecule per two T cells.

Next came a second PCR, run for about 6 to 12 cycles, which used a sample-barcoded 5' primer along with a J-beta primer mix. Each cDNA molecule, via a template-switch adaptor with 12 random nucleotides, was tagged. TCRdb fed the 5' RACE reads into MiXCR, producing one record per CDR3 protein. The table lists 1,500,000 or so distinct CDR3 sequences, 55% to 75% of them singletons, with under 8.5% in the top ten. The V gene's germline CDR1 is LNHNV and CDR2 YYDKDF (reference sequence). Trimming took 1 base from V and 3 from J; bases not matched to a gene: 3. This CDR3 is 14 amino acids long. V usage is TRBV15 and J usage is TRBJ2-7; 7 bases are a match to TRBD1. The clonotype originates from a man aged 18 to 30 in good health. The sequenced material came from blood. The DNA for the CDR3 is TGTGCCACCAGCAGAGCCAACAGGGGCTACGAGCAGTACTTC. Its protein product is CATSRANRGYEQYF.